Listed below are T cell receptor beta chains from one sample, sequenced in a study of T cell responses to AZD1222 COVID-19 vaccine. Sequencing used immunoSEQ multiplex PCR; TCRdb keeps in-frame clones, though not all of them. Counted here are some 200,000 clones, 85% to 95% occurring once; the ten biggest clones make up roughly 3.8%. This specimen consisted of peripheral blood, obtained on day 0 of AZD1222 vaccination. These receptors all stem from an adult in good health. The conserved cysteine and the conserved F or W are not part of the CDR3 here. Expanded clones are given a class, and other clones once, few, many or no size at all.

NA,TRBV5-1,ASSSTVNEQF
NA,TRBV6-5,ASVRGDTQY
NA,TRBV9,ASSVQRSTDTQY
NA,TRBV7-9,ASSLGVAGDPREF
NA,TRBV25-1,PGEVDTEAF
NA,TRBV10-2,ASSESGTSGSGRADTQY
NA,TRBV9,ASSVRGGTNEKLF
NA,TRBV6-5,ASSYSSNYGYT
NA,TRBV6-5,ASSLTSLAEKLF
NA,TRBV13,ASSNRAQDGFQPQH
NA,TRBV19,ASSTGGMKQY
NA,TRBV6-1,ASSELGSYNEQF
NA,TRBV2,ASNQQGTGELF
NA,TRBV18,ASSPIQGANTEAF
NA,TRBV9,ASSVVGGSGGTDTQY
NA,TRBV5-4,ASSFRGVSETQY
NA,TRBV29-1,SVVNPGVHYGYT
NA,TRBV19,ASSIEPEQPQH
NA,TRBV19,ASSMYSLAGGNEQF
NA,TRBV10-2,ASTALYSNQPQH
NA,TRBV7-8,ASSSLGLAGDYNEQF
NA,TRBV3-1/TRBV3-2,ASSQVIVSDTQY
once,TRBV4-1,ASSQHPGTSSRINETQY
once,TRBV11-2,ASGNTMNTEAF
once,TRBV7-9,ASSSGQNEQF
NA,TRBV5-4,ASSFAVQETQY
NA,TRBV7-5,VRSQDMSSGNTIY
NA,TRBV12-3/TRBV12-4,ASRGRGELF
NA,TRBV19,ASSIYGVSYNEQF
NA,TRBV7-8,ASSQEGQNLGPQH
NA,TRBV6-1,ASSDGSNVNEQF
NA,TRBV2,ASSEQGADTEAF
NA,TRBV5-1,ASSFLGRNTEAF
NA,TRBV7-9,ASSFSAANQPQH
NA,TRBV5-1,ASSLEVANSYNEQF
NA,TRBV10-3,AIGTGRLGNEQF
once,TRBV5-4,ASSLQGEAF
NA,TRBV25-1,ASSDWTGIVGGYT
NA,TRBV6-5,ASFRTGVTGELF
NA,TRBV5-4,ASSSQETQY
NA,TRBV19,ASNRGHGYT
NA,TRBV4-1,ASRTSVRSYNEQF
NA,TRBV28,ASSLMGFSGQGALGFNWRGYT
NA,TRBV24-1,ATRGSTGELF
NA,TRBV12-5,ASGSWLTGQRGVGHFLKF
NA,TRBV27,ASSLDFSGGNYEQY
NA,TRBV3-1/TRBV3-2,ASTQKGSGNTIY
NA,TRBV14,ASSQDGGRAFGYT
NA,TRBV6-6,ASSYRDTNEKLF
once,TRBV3-1/TRBV3-2,ASSQEGFRLGEKLF
NA,TRBV6-2/TRBV6-3,ASSYSTNWPVLYEQY
NA,TRBV5-1,ASSLGEQQGFNQPQH
NA,TRBV6-5,ASRNRGLGYGYT
NA,TRBV28,ASSLGGTGAGELF
NA,TRBV19,ASSLGHNQPQH
NA,TRBV7-5,VRSSGRRQPQH
NA,TRBV28,ASSLGAGGSYNSPLH
NA,TRBV4-1,ASSQDPKAGQY
NA,TRBV10-3,AISDSNLGDYEQF
NA,TRBV5-1,ASSYGQGSSYNEQF